This T cell receptor beta chain emerged from a study of blood T cell repertoires in COVID-19. About the study: The United States, Italy and Spain were the sources of the acute and convalescent COVID-19 samples. The cDNA or gDNA used as material had been derived from T cells, B-cell-depleted T cells, or PBMCs.

In the original processing: Amplification of reference gene primers was used by the study to estimate nucleated cell counts. TCRdb's copy holds only in-frame clones and misses some; the assay was immunoSEQ multiplex PCR. V, J and clone size are taken as reported in that table, and D and trimming were inferred from the DNA itself. In the table there are approximately 240,000 clones, 65% to 85% of which are singletons. V was clipped by 2 bases and J by 3 bases; unmatched bases: 7. The germline V gene has CDR1 MRHNA and CDR2 SNTAGT. CDR3 size: 16 residues. The source material was peripheral blood. The clonotype originates from a woman in her forties with active or convalescent COVID-19. This chain joins TRBV6-4 and TRBJ2-4; the match to TRBD1 covers 7 bases. CDR3 protein: CASSDNRGSGKNIQYF. The DNA of the CDR3 is TGTGCCAGCAGTGACAACAGGGGTTCCGGCAAAAACATTCAGTACTTC.